These 25 T cell receptor beta chains were all obtained from the same sample, sequenced in a study of T cells after yellow fever vaccination. TCRdb re-analysed the 5' RACE reads in MiXCR, keeping a single row per CDR3 protein. The data hold 500,000 to 650,000 distinct CDR3 sequences, with roughly an eighth observed a single time. The starting material was PBMCs, obtained on the day of the yellow fever booster vaccination. The receptors here all came from a man aged 30 to 39 who received the YFV17D yellow fever vaccine.

This clonotype occurred many times. The chain combines TRBV20-1 with TRBJ2-7; 8 positions match TRBD1. V lost 6 bases to trimming and J lost 4 bases; unmatched junction nucleotides: 5. CDR3 length: 12 residues. The V gene's germline CDR1 is DFQATT and CDR2 SNEGSKA (reference sequence). The chain's CDR3 is CSAQTGAYEQYF. CDR3 sequence (DNA): TGCAGTGCACAGACAGGGGCGTACGAGCAGTACTTC.

This chain links TRBV5-5 with TRBJ1-6, with TRBD1 matching 7 bases. J was trimmed by 0 bases and V by 3 bases; bases with no gene match: 3. The CDR3 has 16 amino acids. Germline V gene lookup returns CDR1 SGHKS and CDR2 YYEKEE (reference sequence). The CDR3 sequence: CASSSGQDSYNSPLHF. The CDR3 DNA sequence: TGTGCCAGCAGCTCCGGACAGGACTCCTATAATTCACCCCTCCACTTT.

This chain joins TRBV12-3 or TRBV12-4 and TRBJ1-3; D is ambiguous. This CDR3 has 17 amino acids. The V end lost 5 bases, the J end lost 3 bases, and 20 bases lay between the germline ends. CDR3 sequence reads: CASSPPPGPRSGNTIYF. For the CDR3, the DNA is TGTGCCAGCAGTCCCCCCCCCGGCCCGAGAAGTGGAAACACCATATATTTT.

The rearrangement joins TRBV6-5 to TRBJ2-5, with 9 bases identical to TRBD2. The V segment lost 0 bases and the J segment 3 bases; nucleotides outside the gene matches: 5. Per germline, CDR1 MNHEY and CDR2 SVGAGI. The CDR3 is 16 amino acids. The CDR3 sequence: CASSYSAGGHEETQYF. CDR3 coding DNA: TGTGCCAGCAGTTACTCGGCGGGAGGGCACGAAGAGACCCAGTACTTC.

This clonotype was observed many times. The genes are TRBV15 and TRBJ2-5; D is ambiguous. The V gene's germline CDR1 is LNHNV and CDR2 YYDKDF (reference sequence). Trimming left V 0 bases short and J 7 bases short, with 3 bases between. The CDR3 spans 11 residues. CDR3 amino acids: CATSRDATQYF. CDR3 sequence (DNA): TGTGCCACCAGCAGAGATGCGACCCAGTACTTC.

This clonotype was found a few times. The chain employs TRBV7-2 and TRBJ2-7; D is undetermined. Germline V lookup: CDR1 SGHTA, CDR2 FQGNSA. The CDR3 loop spans 12 amino acids. The V and J ends lost 2 bases and 5 bases respectively, with 7 bases between them. The CDR3 reads CASSLTRHEQYF. The CDR3 nucleotides read TGTGCCAGCAGCTTAACCAGACACGAGCAGTACTTC.

This clonotype was picked up one time. V gene TRBV19 combines with J gene TRBJ1-5; the match to TRBD1 covers 8 bases. The J segment lost 2 bases and the V segment lost 7 bases, leaving 1 base of the junction unmatched. The CDR3 has 13 residues. Germline CDR1 and CDR2: LNHDA and SQIVND (reference sequence). The DNA of the CDR3 is TGTGCCAGTAAGGGACAGGGCAATCAGCCCCAGCATTTT. It translates to CASKGQGNQPQHF.

This clonotype appeared many times. The chain uses TRBV12-3 or TRBV12-4 and TRBJ1-1, with TRBD1 matching over 8 bases. V lost 3 bases, J lost 5 bases, and 8 bases stayed unmatched. This CDR3 contains 15 residues. The CDR3 DNA sequence: TGTGCCAGCAGTTTCACAGGGGGAGTGATGACTGAAGCTTTCTTT. It is translated as CASSFTGGVMTEAFF.

V is TRBV7-8 and J is TRBJ2-7; D possibly uses TRBD1 or TRBD2 (5 bases each). The V end was cut by 5 bases, the J end by 0 bases, with 23 bases between. Germline lookup yields CDR1 SGHVS and CDR2 FQNEAQ. CDR3 size: 18 residues. The DNA for the CDR3 is TGTGCCAGCAGCCCACCCCGGAGCTCACGGGGACCCTCCTACGAGCAGTACTTC. Encoded protein: CASSPPRSSRGPSYEQYF.

The CDR3 spells CSASRLAVGGEQYF. CDR3 sequence (DNA): TGCAGTGCTAGTCGGCTAGCGGTTGGCGGGGAGCAGTACTTC. The chain has TRBV20-1 and TRBJ2-7; 7 positions agree with TRBD2. Germline V lookup: CDR1 DFQATT, CDR2 SNEGSKA (reference sequence). Trimming at V came to 3 bases and at J to 7 bases, leaving 12 bases not matched to a gene. This CDR3 has 14 residues.

For the CDR3, the DNA is TGTGCCAGCAGGGAACCGGGACACAATTCACCCCTCCACTTT. It codes for CASREPGHNSPLHF. This chain uses TRBV5-6 with TRBJ1-6; a weak D match, TRBD1 (6 bases). Trimming took off 5 bases at V and 7 bases at J, with 13 bases between the two ends. Per the germline V gene, CDR1 is SGHDT and CDR2 is YYEEEE. The CDR3 spans 14 residues.

This chain connects TRBV29-1 to TRBJ2-5, with D unclear. Trimming pared 6 bases from V and 0 bases from J, leaving 14 bases between. Germline V gene lookup returns CDR1 SQVTM and CDR2 ANQGSEA. This CDR3 spans 14 amino acids. CDR3 in DNA: TGCAGCGTCCTCTACCTACGCGACCAAGAGACCCAGTACTTC. This codes for CSVLYLRDQETQYF.

The table lists this clonotype with a few counts. The chain links TRBV12-3 or TRBV12-4 to TRBJ2-2, with D perhaps matching TRBD1 or TRBD2 (5 bases each). V was cut by 8 bases and J by 2 bases, with 18 bases left in between. CDR3 length equals 16 residues. The chain's CDR3 is CASQSTGTANTGELFF. Written as DNA, the CDR3 is TGTGCCAGCCAATCAACCGGGACCGCAAACACCGGGGAGCTGTTTTTT.

A few counts support this clonotype. The genes are TRBV29-1 and TRBJ1-1; D remains ambiguous. The V gene lost 7 bases and the J gene lost 0 bases, with 9 bases spanning the gap. Per germline, CDR1 SQVTM and CDR2 ANQGSEA. This CDR3 spans 12 amino acids. This CDR3 reads CSARRLNTEAFF. CDR3 bases: TGCAGCGCCAGACGGTTGAACACTGAAGCTTTCTTT.

This clonotype was recorded many times. The gene calls are TRBV20-1 and TRBJ2-3, with unresolved D. The CDR3 sequence is 10 residues long. V lost 5 bases and J lost 4, with 4 bases in between. Per the germline V gene, CDR1 is DFQATT and CDR2 is SNEGSKA (reference sequence). CDR3 in amino acids: CSAVPDTQYF. In DNA, the CDR3 is TGCAGTGCTGTCCCAGATACGCAGTATTTT.

The chain couples TRBV7-8 to TRBJ1-1; unclear D gene. Germline CDR1 and CDR2: SGHVS and FQNEAQ. The CDR3 loop spans 15 amino acids. With 7 bases removed from V and 0 bases from J, the gap between germline ends came to 15 bases. The CDR3 is CASIQRAKMNTEAFF. CDR3 DNA: TGTGCCAGCATCCAGAGAGCGAAGATGAACACTGAAGCTTTCTTT.

V gene TRBV24-1 combines with J gene TRBJ2-2, with D perhaps matching TRBD2 (5 bases). CDR1 and CDR2 from the germline V gene are KGHDR and SFDVKD. V lost 4 bases and J lost 5, with 13 bases in between. CDR3 length equals 15 residues. CDR3 sequence reads: CATSDPGEKTGELFF. The CDR3, as DNA: TGTGCCACCAGTGACCCCGGGGAGAAAACCGGGGAGCTGTTTTTT.

This clonotype was observed a handful of times. V is TRBV30 and J is TRBJ2-3, with unresolved D. The CDR3 is 14 amino acids. Between the trimmed V and J ends, which lost 4 bases and 5 bases, there was a span of 16 bases. Germline V lookup: CDR1 GTSNPN, CDR2 SVGIG (reference sequence). The CDR3 loop reads CAWTPLDERDTQYF. CDR3 nucleotides: TGTGCCTGGACACCTTTGGACGAGCGAGATACGCAGTATTTT.

Points on this clonotype: A read error may be the cause here, since a much bigger clone is one base away. The chain joins TRBV12-3 or TRBV12-4 to TRBJ2-5; D not resolved. V shed 7 bases and J shed 5 bases, with 8 bases lying between them. The CDR3 is 11 amino acids. The CDR3 is CASTLWETQYF. CDR3 nucleotide sequence: TGTGCCAGCACCTTGTGGGAGACCCAGTACTTC.

This clonotype was seen ten or more times. The V call is TRBV5-1, the J call TRBJ2-3; no reliable D call. This CDR3 is built from 15 residues. V gave up 2 bases and J gave up 2 bases, with 12 bases separating them. Germline assignment: CDR1 SGHRS and CDR2 YFSETQ. For the CDR3, the DNA is TGCGCCAGCAGCTTCAACTACCGAGACACAGATACGCAGTATTTT. The encoded protein is CASSFNYRDTDTQYF.

This clonotype turned up a few times. V and J are TRBV9 and TRBJ2-2; D remains unclear. The CDR3 runs 12 residues. Germline V lookup: CDR1 SGDLS, CDR2 YYNGEE. V was pared by 0 bases and J by 7 bases, with 4 bases between. This chain's CDR3 is CASSVVGGELFF. Here the CDR3 DNA reads TGTGCCAGCAGCGTAGTAGGCGGGGAGCTGTTTTTT.

The genes are TRBV7-9 and TRBJ2-1, with 12 bases that match TRBD2. The V and J ends lost 5 bases and 4 bases, in that order; junction bases with no gene match: 6. This CDR3 spans 16 amino acids. CDR1 and CDR2 from the germline V gene are SEHNR and FQNEAQ (reference sequence). For the CDR3, the DNA is TGTGCCAGCAGCCACCGACTAGCGGGAGTTTACAATGAGCAGTTCTTC. It encodes CASSHRLAGVYNEQFF.

The CDR3: CASSPSGDYNQPQHF. The CDR3 DNA is TGTGCCAGCTCACCTTCAGGGGATTACAATCAGCCCCAGCATTTT. The chain recombines TRBV18 with TRBJ1-5, with D possibly matching TRBD1 (6 bases). Per germline, CDR1 KGHSH and CDR2 LQKENI. V was cut by 3 bases and J by 3 bases, with 12 bases left in between. The CDR3 length is 15 residues.

This clonotype was seen more than once but under ten times. The V gene is TRBV14, the J gene TRBJ2-6, with 9 bases lining up with TRBD1. CDR3 size: 18 residues. The V gene's germline CDR1 is SGHDN and CDR2 FVKESK. Losses at the gene ends were 3 bases for V and 0 bases for J; bases not matched to a gene: 6. The CDR3 DNA sequence: TGTGCCAGCAGCCACGGACAGGGGACTTTCTCTGGGGCCAACGTCCTGACTTTC. Protein: CASSHGQGTFSGANVLTF.

Only a few counts were recorded for this clonotype. This chain links TRBV2 with TRBJ1-1, with D hard to call. The CDR3 sequence is 11 residues long. V lost 7 bases, J lost 11 bases, and 14 bases lay in between. The germline gives CDR1 SNHLY, CDR2 FYNNEI. CDR3 loop: CASTLRSSAFF. The DNA for the CDR3 is TGTGCCAGCACCCTTCGGAGTAGCGCTTTCTTT.